The next 18 T cell receptor beta chains were all read from a single sample in a study of graft-versus-host responses after intestinal transplantation. Profiled with immunoSEQ multiplex PCR; TCRdb holds only in-frame clones, not every one. The sample shows some 90,000 clones, 80% to 95% of them seen only once. Their specific antigens are unknown. Sequenced here: unstimulated CD8+ T cells sorted from spleen or lymph node cells, sampled before transplant. The receptors come from a human donor who was the organ donor for an intestinal transplant.

This chain joins TRBV19 and TRBJ2-7, with D unresolved. V lost 3 bases and J lost 0, with 9 bases in between. Per the germline V gene, CDR1 is LNHDA and CDR2 is SQIVND (reference sequence). CDR3 length: 14 amino acids. This chain's CDR3 is CASSITLSSYEQYF. The CDR3 DNA is TGTGCCAGTAGTATCACATTAAGCTCCTACGAGCAGTACTTC.

The J gene is TRBJ2-3, the V gene TRBV7-6, with 7 positions matching TRBD2. J lost 4 bases, V lost 4 bases, and 5 bases had no gene match. Germline V gene sequence: CDR1 SGHVS, CDR2 FNYEAQ. This CDR3 is built from 14 residues. CDR3 protein: CASSSGRASDTQYF. The CDR3 bases are TGTGCCAGCAGCTCGGGGAGGGCGTCAGATACGCAGTATTTT. Complete variable domain (other parts from reference TRBV7-6 and TRBJ2-3): GAGVSQSPRYKVTKRGQDVALRCDPISGHVSLYWYRQALGQGPEFLTYFNYEAQQDKSGLPNDRFSAERPEGSISTLTIQRTEQRDSAMYRCASSSGRASDTQYFGPGTRLTVL.

The chain combines TRBV4-1 with TRBJ2-7, with 11 bases lining up with TRBD2. Germline V gives CDR1 MGHRA, CDR2 YSYEKL. The CDR3 contains 17 residues. The V gene end was trimmed by 3 bases and the J gene end by 1 base; junction bases not matched to a gene: 8. The CDR3 nucleotides read TGCGCCAGCAGCCATCTTCACGCTAGCGGGGGGTCCTACGAGCAGTACTTC. Its protein is CASSHLHASGGSYEQYF.

V is TRBV11-3 and J is TRBJ2-7; possible D gene TRBD2, 5 bases. The germline CDR1 and CDR2 sequences are SGHNT and YENEEA. The CDR3 sequence is 12 residues long. The V end lost 5 bases, the J end lost 4 bases, and 9 bases lay between the germline ends. The CDR3: CASSRDHYEQYF. The CDR3 DNA is TGTGCCAGCAGCCGGGATCATTACGAGCAGTACTTC.

This clone was recorded only once. The V and J genes are TRBV6-5 and TRBJ1-2; TRBD1 agrees at 10 bases. Germline V lookup: CDR1 MNHEY, CDR2 SVGAGI. The CDR3 has 16 residues. The ends lost 0 bases at V and 7 bases at J; junction bases unmatched: 8. In DNA, the CDR3 is TGTGCCAGCAGTTACTCGATAGGGACAGGGGTATCTGGCTACACCTTC. Translation gives CASSYSIGTGVSGYTF.

A single count supports this clone. The V call is TRBV27, the J call TRBJ1-5; D gene unclear. Germline CDR1 and CDR2: MNHEY and SMNVEV (reference sequence). The V gene lost 6 bases and the J gene lost 5 bases, with 17 bases spanning the gap. This CDR3 spans 15 amino acids. Written as DNA, the CDR3 is TGTGCCAGCAGCTTCCCGACGGGAGATGATCAGCCCCAGCATTTT. Encoded protein: CASSFPTGDDQPQHF.

The J gene is TRBJ1-4, the V gene TRBV5-4, with 9 bases that match TRBD1. There are 18 residues in the CDR3. Germline CDR1 is SGHNT and CDR2 is YYREEE (reference sequence). Trimming cost V 4 bases and J 8 bases; bases outside gene matches: 18. The chain's CDR3 is CASSSEPIFGTGNEKLFF. CDR3 nucleotides: TGTGCCAGCAGCAGTGAGCCTATTTTTGGGACAGGGAACGAAAAACTGTTTTTT.

This chain uses TRBV2 with TRBJ1-3, with 7 positions matching TRBD1. The CDR3 totals 17 residues. The V segment lost 11 bases and the J segment 2 bases; nucleotides outside the gene matches: 18. The germline gives CDR1 SNHLY, CDR2 FYNNEI. CDR3 in amino acids: CASEGPQGKTPGNTIYF. CDR3 coding DNA: TGTGCCTCCGAAGGGCCACAGGGGAAGACCCCTGGAAACACCATATATTTT.

The CDR3 DNA reads TGTGCCAGCAGCGGGATCCAGACAGGGATCGGCTACACCTTC. Protein: CASSGIQTGIGYTF. The chain links TRBV9 to TRBJ1-2; TRBD1 matches 7 bases. The CDR3 has 14 residues. Unmatched junction bases numbered 10, after V lost 3 bases and J lost 8 bases. Germline assignment: CDR1 SGDLS and CDR2 YYNGEE.

In this sample, this clone turned up once. This sequence joins TRBV28 and TRBJ2-3, with TRBD2 matching over 9 bases. CDR1 and CDR2 (germline): MDHEN, SYDVKM. V was pared by 5 bases and J by 6 bases, with 9 bases of the junction left unmatched. The length of the CDR3 is 15 residues. CDR3 in amino acids: CASSPPGLAGDTQYF. CDR3 nucleotide sequence: TGTGCCAGCAGTCCTCCGGGACTAGCTGGGGATACGCAGTATTTT.

The J gene is TRBJ1-2, the V gene TRBV19; TRBD1 might be the D (6 bases). Germline V gene sequence: CDR1 LNHDA, CDR2 SQIVND (reference sequence). The V end lost 7 bases, the J end lost 4 bases, and 22 bases lay between the germline ends. The CDR3 is 16 amino acids. This CDR3 is CASTGTRTGLSYGYTF. As DNA, the CDR3 is TGTGCCAGTACGGGGACAAGAACGGGGTTGAGCTATGGCTACACCTTC.

V gene TRBV9 combines with J gene TRBJ2-5; TRBD2 is a possible D gene (7 bases). CDR1 is SGDLS and CDR2 is YYNGEE in the germline V gene. V was clipped by 2 bases and J by 5 bases, with 16 bases between them. The CDR3 runs 15 residues. CDR3 amino acids: CASSVEGGPGETQYF. The DNA of the CDR3 is TGTGCCAGCAGCGTGGAGGGGGGGCCAGGGGAGACCCAGTACTTC.

V usage is TRBV7-8 and J usage is TRBJ1-4; D gene uncertain. Germline-derived CDR1 and CDR2 are SGHVS and FQNEAQ. The CDR3 totals 14 residues. V lost 5 bases and J lost 7, with 14 bases in between. Here the CDR3 DNA reads TGTGCCAGCAGCAAGGATCCTCGGGGTGAAAAACTGTTTTTT. It encodes CASSKDPRGEKLFF.

This chain links TRBV7-7 with TRBJ2-7, with a weak D call TRBD2 (6 bases). The CDR3 is 13 residues long. The germline V gene encodes CDR1 SSHAT and CDR2 FNYEAQ (reference sequence). The CDR3: CASVLSRGDEQYF. The CDR3, as DNA: TGTGCTAGCGTGTTATCGCGGGGCGACGAGCAGTACTTC.

The rearrangement uses TRBV4-1 and TRBJ2-3; possible D gene TRBD2, 7 bases. Trimming pared 6 bases from V and 1 base from J, leaving 17 bases between. CDR1 and CDR2 (germline): MGHRA, YSYEKL. The length of the CDR3 is 16 residues. The CDR3 reads CASSAGAPLGTDTQYF. CDR3 coding DNA: TGCGCCAGCAGTGCGGGGGCCCCCCTCGGCACAGATACGCAGTATTTT.

J is TRBJ2-5 and V is TRBV28; TRBD2 matches 11 bases. Germline CDR1 is MDHEN and CDR2 is SYDVKM. The V and J ends lost 4 bases and 1 base, in that order; junction bases with no gene match: 14. The CDR3 totals 19 residues. CDR3 amino acids: CASSSIAGGLSLIQETQYF. CDR3 in DNA: TGTGCCAGCAGTTCCATAGCGGGGGGGCTAAGTTTAATCCAAGAGACCCAGTACTTC.

For the CDR3, the DNA is TGTGCCAGCAGCCCTAACCCGGGACTAGCATTGGATACGCAGTATTTT. Translation: CASSPNPGLALDTQYF. The chain recombines TRBV6-6 with TRBJ2-3; TRBD2 matches 9 bases. CDR3 length equals 16 residues. Germline CDR1 reads MNHNY; CDR2 reads SVGAGI (reference sequence). V was pared by 6 bases and J by 6 bases, with 13 bases of the junction left unmatched.

The chain has TRBV7-2 and TRBJ2-4, with 8 bases that match TRBD1. The germline gives CDR1 SGHTA, CDR2 FQGNSA. The CDR3 totals 13 residues. V dropped 2 bases and J dropped 8; count of bases not matched to a gene: 2. The CDR3 DNA reads TGTGCCAGCAGCTTACAGGGGGCGGACATTCAGTACTTC. This sequence encodes CASSLQGADIQYF.